Listed below are T cell receptor beta chains from one sample, sequenced in a study of OX40 agonist ivuxolimab in advanced cancers. The assay was immunoSEQ multiplex PCR, and TCRdb's table has in-frame clones only and misses some. Of 14,000 or so clones listed, approximately 77% were seen once; the top ten hold around a third. The sample was CD4+ or CD8+ T cells sorted from blood, taken in a trial of the OX40 agonist ivuxolimab. The receptors stem from an adult with an advanced solid tumor such as melanoma, head and neck, liver or kidney cancer. The CDR3 runs from the conserved cysteine through the conserved F or W. D genes are given only for firm matches. Size tells how often a clone was seen (once, few, many) or the class of an expanded clone, and some rows leave it out.

NA | TRBJ2-7 | TRBV11-2 | NA | CASSLDYSGREQYF | TGTGCCAGCAGCTTAGATTACTCAGGACGCGAGCAGTACTTC
NA | TRBJ2-2 | TRBV4-1 | NA | CASSRGQYTGELFF | TGCGCCAGCAGCCGTGGACAGTACACCGGGGAGCTGTTTTTT
NA | TRBJ1-2 | TRBV6-6 | NA | CASTKGGTSNYGYTF | TGTGCCAGCACCAAGGGGGGGACCTCTAACTATGGCTACACCTTC
NA | TRBJ2-7 | TRBV13 | NA | CASSSGTDTYEQYF | TGTGCCAGCAGCTCCGGGACCGATACCTACGAGCAGTACTTC
NA | TRBJ1-6 | TRBV5-6 | NA | CASSLHRLTWDSPLHF | TGTGCCAGCAGCTTGCACAGGCTAACCTGGGATTCACCCCTCCACTTT
TRBD2 | TRBJ2-3 | TRBV28 | once | CASSSLYIAGGRSHTDTQYF | TGTGCCAGCAGTTCCCTATACATAGCGGGAGGGCGGTCCCACACAGATACGCAGTATTTT
NA | TRBJ1-2 | TRBV7-9 | NA | CASSPPEGDGYTF | TGTGCCAGCAGCCCTCCCGAAGGGGACGGCTACACCTTC
NA | TRBJ1-5 | TRBV4-1 | NA | CASSQQGPDSNQPQHF | TGCGCCAGCAGCCAACAGGGGCCGGATAGCAATCAGCCCCAGCATTTT
TRBD2 | TRBJ2-3 | TRBV28 | NA | CASRRLAGVFDTQYF | TGTGCCAGCAGGCGACTAGCGGGAGTTTTTGATACGCAGTATTTT
NA | TRBJ2-5 | TRBV11-2 | NA | CASSLVTDLETQYF | TGTGCCAGCAGCTTAGTGACCGATCTGGAGACCCAGTACTTC
NA | TRBJ1-2 | TRBV28 | NA | CASSLSLDLQSTF | TGTGCCAGCAGTTTATCCCTGGATCTGCAGAGCACCTTC
TRBD2 | TRBJ2-7 | TRBV28 | NA | CASRPGGTSPYEQYF | TGTGCCAGCAGACCGGGAGGCACTAGCCCCTACGAGCAGTACTTC